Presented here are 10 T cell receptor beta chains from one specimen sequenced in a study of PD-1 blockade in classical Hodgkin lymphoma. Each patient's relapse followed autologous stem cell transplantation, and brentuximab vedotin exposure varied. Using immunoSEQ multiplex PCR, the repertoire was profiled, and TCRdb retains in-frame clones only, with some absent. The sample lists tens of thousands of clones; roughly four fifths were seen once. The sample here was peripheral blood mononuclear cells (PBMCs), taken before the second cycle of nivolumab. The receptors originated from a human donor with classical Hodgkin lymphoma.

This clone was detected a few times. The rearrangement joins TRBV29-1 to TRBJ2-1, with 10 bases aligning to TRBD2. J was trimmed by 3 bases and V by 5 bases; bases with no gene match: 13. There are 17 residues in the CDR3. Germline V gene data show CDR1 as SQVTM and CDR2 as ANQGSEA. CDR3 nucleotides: TGCAGCGTTCCAGGGAGAGAGGGACTAGCGATCTACAATGAGCAGTTCTTC. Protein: CSVPGREGLAIYNEQFF.

CDR3: CASSQGGTLSSYEQYF. As DNA, the CDR3 is TGTGCCAGCAGCCAAGGGGGGACATTAAGCTCCTACGAGCAGTACTTC. The rearrangement joins TRBV13 to TRBJ2-7; D may correspond to TRBD1 or TRBD2 (6 bases each). Trimming removed 5 bases at V and 0 bases at J, with 17 bases between. Germline V gene sequence: CDR1 PRHDT, CDR2 FYEKMQ (reference sequence). This CDR3 spans 16 amino acids.

CDR3 region: CASTSGGQDEQYF. Written as DNA, the CDR3 is TGTGCCAGCACCTCGGGAGGGCAAGACGAGCAGTACTTC. The J gene is TRBJ2-7, the V gene TRBV7-2; TRBD2 matches at 8 bases. Germline V gene data show CDR1 as SGHTA and CDR2 as FQGNSA. The CDR3 totals 13 residues. The ends lost 7 bases at V and 5 bases at J; junction bases unmatched: 7.

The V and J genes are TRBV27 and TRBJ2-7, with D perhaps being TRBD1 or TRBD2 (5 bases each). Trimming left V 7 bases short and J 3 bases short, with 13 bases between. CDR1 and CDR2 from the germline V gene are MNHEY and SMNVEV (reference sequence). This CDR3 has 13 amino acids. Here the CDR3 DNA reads TGTGCCAGCATGGCCAGGGCGGGCTACGAGCAGTACTTC. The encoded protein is CASMARAGYEQYF.

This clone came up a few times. The CDR3 sequence is CASSQQDTSSYEQYF. As DNA, the CDR3 is TGCGCCAGCAGCCAGCAGGACACGAGCTCCTACGAGCAGTACTTC. The chain links TRBV4-3 to TRBJ2-7, with D maybe TRBD1 (5 bases). The germline CDR1 and CDR2 sequences are LGHNA and YSLEER. The ends were cut back, 3 bases at V and 0 bases at J, with 12 bases in the middle. CDR3 length: 15 amino acids.

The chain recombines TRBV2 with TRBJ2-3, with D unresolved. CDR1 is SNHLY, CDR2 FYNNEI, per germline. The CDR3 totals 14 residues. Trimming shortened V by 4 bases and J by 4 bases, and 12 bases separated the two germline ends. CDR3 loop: CASSAWSWADTQYF. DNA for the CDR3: TGTGCCAGCAGTGCTTGGAGTTGGGCAGATACGCAGTATTTT.

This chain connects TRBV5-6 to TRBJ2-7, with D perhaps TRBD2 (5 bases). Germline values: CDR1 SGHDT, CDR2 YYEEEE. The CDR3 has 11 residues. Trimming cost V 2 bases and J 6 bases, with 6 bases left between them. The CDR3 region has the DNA TGTGCCAGCAGCTTCGGACTCGAGCAGTACTTC. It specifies CASSFGLEQYF.

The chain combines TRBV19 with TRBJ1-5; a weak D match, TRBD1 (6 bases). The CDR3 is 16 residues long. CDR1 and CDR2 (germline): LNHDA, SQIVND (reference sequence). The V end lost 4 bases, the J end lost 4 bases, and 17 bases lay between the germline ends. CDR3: CASSKEAADRNQPQHF. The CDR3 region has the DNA TGTGCCAGTAGTAAGGAGGCGGCCGACAGGAATCAGCCCCAGCATTTT.

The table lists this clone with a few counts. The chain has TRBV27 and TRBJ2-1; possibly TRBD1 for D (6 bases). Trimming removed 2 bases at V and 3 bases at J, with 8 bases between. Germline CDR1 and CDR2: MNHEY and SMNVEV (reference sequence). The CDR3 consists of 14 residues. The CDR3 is CASSLQGYYNEQFF. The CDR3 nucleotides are TGTGCCAGCAGTTTACAGGGGTACTACAATGAGCAGTTCTTC.

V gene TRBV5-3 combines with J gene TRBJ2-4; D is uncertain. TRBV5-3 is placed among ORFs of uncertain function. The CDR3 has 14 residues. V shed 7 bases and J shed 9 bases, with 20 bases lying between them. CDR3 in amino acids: CARSPARLGRIQYF. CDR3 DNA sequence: TGTGCCAGATCTCCAGCGAGGTTGGGTCGCATTCAGTACTTC.